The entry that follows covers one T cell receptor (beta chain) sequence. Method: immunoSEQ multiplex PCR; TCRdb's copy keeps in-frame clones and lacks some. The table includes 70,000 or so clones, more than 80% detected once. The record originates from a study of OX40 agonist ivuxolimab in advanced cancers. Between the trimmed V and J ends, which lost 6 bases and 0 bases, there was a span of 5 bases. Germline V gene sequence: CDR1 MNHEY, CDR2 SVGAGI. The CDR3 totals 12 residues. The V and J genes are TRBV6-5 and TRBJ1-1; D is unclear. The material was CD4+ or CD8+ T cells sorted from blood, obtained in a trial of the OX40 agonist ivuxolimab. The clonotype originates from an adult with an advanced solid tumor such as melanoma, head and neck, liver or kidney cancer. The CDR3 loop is CASRTLNTEAFF. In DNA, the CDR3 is TGTGCCAGCAGGACCTTGAACACTGAAGCTTTCTTT.